This TCR beta chain was sequenced in a study of T-cell memory formation after mild COVID-19. TCRdb independently ran MiXCR on the 5' RACE reads; one entry per CDR3 protein. The sample includes more than 100,000 distinct CDR3 sequences, over 15% of them seen just once. CDR3 size: 13 residues. CDR1 and CDR2 from the germline V gene are MGHDK and SYGVNS. V shed 9 bases and J shed 1 base, with 12 bases lying between them. The V and J genes are TRBV25-1 and TRBJ1-1; tentative D call: TRBD1 (6 bases). The source is a man aged 18-30 years who had mild COVID-19 (a few samples of this study predate the infection). Cell type and time point are not known. Sample: PBMCs or a T cell subset sorted from them (not recorded which). DNA for the CDR3: TGTGCCAGTATGACAGGTGGGAACACTGAAGCTTTCTTT. This translates into CASMTGGNTEAFF.